These 28 T cell receptor beta chains came from one sample sequenced in a study of identical twins. Using its own MiXCR run on the 5' RACE reads, TCRdb lists one record per CDR3 protein. Among about 240,000 distinct CDR3 sequences listed, 6.5% to 9% were seen once. These same records also appear under a second study, on yellow fever vaccine responses in identical twins.

Sample: CD8+ T cells sorted from blood. The receptors were gathered from a woman younger than 30 in good health.

This chain links TRBV6-2 or TRBV6-3 with TRBJ2-1, with TRBD1 matching 11 bases. Trimming took 5 bases from V and 2 from J; bases not matched to a gene: 20. The germline V gene encodes CDR1 MNHEY and CDR2 SVGEGT. This CDR3 region has 21 residues. This chain's CDR3 is CASSRTPGTGGLDGPYNEQFF. CDR3 DNA: TGTGCCAGCAGTCGTACCCCCGGGACAGGGGGATTGGATGGACCCTACAATGAGCAGTTCTTC.

Many counts were recorded for this clonotype. The rearrangement links TRBV28 to TRBJ2-2; TRBD1 is a possible D gene (5 bases). Trimming stripped 6 bases from V and 6 bases from J, with 5 bases between. From germline, CDR1 is MDHEN and CDR2 SYDVKM. The CDR3 is 11 amino acids. Here the CDR3 DNA reads TGTGCCAGCAGGGGGCCCGGGGAGCTGTTTTTT. It translates to CASRGPGELFF.

This clonotype was seen many times. This rearrangement joins TRBV7-3 to TRBJ2-1, with a possible D match to TRBD2 (6 bases). Trimming removed 6 bases at V and 4 bases at J, with 10 bases between. Germline CDR1 SGHTA, CDR2 FQGTGA. The length of the CDR3 is 13 residues. Here the CDR3 reads CASSLGLYNEQFF. The CDR3 nucleotides are TGTGCCAGCAGTTTGGGACTTTACAATGAGCAGTTCTTC.

Comments on this clonotype: The junction does not match germline at one end; this may be a read error. The genes are TRBV24-1 and TRBJ2-2; a weak D match, TRBD2 (6 bases). CDR3 length: 12 amino acids. CDR1 and CDR2 (germline): KGHDR, SFDVKD. This CDR3 reads CATSDTTGGLFF. CDR3 nucleotide sequence: TGTGCCACCAGTGATACGACCGGGGGGCTGTTTTTT.

The rearrangement links TRBV12-3 or TRBV12-4 to TRBJ1-5; a weak D match, TRBD1 (6 bases). Between the trimmed V and J ends, which lost 7 bases and 5 bases, there was a span of 18 bases. The CDR3 contains 15 residues. The chain's CDR3 is CASNVGGGGYQPQHF. The CDR3 DNA is TGTGCCAGCAACGTCGGGGGGGGCGGTTATCAGCCCCAGCATTTT.

The V call is TRBV20-1, the J call TRBJ2-1; TRBD2 matches 7 bases. The CDR3 sequence is 16 residues long. Looked up from germline, CDR1 is DFQATT and CDR2 is SNEGSKA (reference sequence). V lost 4 bases, J lost 6 bases, and 15 bases stayed unmatched. The CDR3, as DNA: TGCAGTGCTACCCAAACGGCGGGAGAGGCCCGCAATGAGCAGTTCTTC. Translated, it gives CSATQTAGEARNEQFF.

This clonotype has ten or more counts. The V call is TRBV25-1, the J call TRBJ1-2, with D hard to call. Germline-derived CDR1 and CDR2 are MGHDK and SYGVNS. V lost 6 bases and J 3 bases, leaving 8 bases between the germline ends. The CDR3 spans 12 residues. The CDR3 DNA reads TGTGCCAGCAGGGGCACCTACTATGGCTACACCTTC. It codes for CASRGTYYGYTF.

The rearrangement joins TRBV2 to TRBJ2-1; 10 bases are a match to TRBD1. With V trimmed by 1 base and J by 6 bases, 6 bases remained unmatched. From germline, CDR1 is SNHLY and CDR2 FYNNEI. The CDR3 consists of 16 residues. The CDR3 DNA sequence: TGTGCCAGCAGTGAAGAAGGAGGACAGGGGGGCAATGAGCAGTTCTTC. It translates to CASSEEGGQGGNEQFF.

This sequence joins TRBV6-5 and TRBJ2-2; no reliable D call. Germline CDR1 and CDR2: MNHEY and SVGAGI. The CDR3 is 13 residues long. The germline V and J ends were trimmed by 2 bases and 4 bases, with 5 bases remaining between them. Written as DNA, the CDR3 is TGTGCCAGCAGTTACAATCCCACCGGGGAGCTGTTTTTT. This gives the protein CASSYNPTGELFF.

This clonotype was found a few times. V usage is TRBV5-6 and J usage is TRBJ1-1; D ambiguous. The CDR3 contains 14 residues. Germline assignment: CDR1 SGHDT and CDR2 YYEEEE. V was cut by 3 bases and J by 0 bases, with 9 bases left in between. The DNA of the CDR3 is TGTGCCAGCAGCTCAGACACCTTGAACACTGAAGCTTTCTTT. Translated: CASSSDTLNTEAFF. Looking up the rest from reference TRBV5-6 and TRBJ1-1 gives the full variable domain: DAGVTQSPTHLIKTRGQQVTLRCSPKSGHDTVSWYQQALGQGPQFIFQYYEEEERQRGNFPDRFSGHQFPNYSSELNVNALLLGDSALYLCASSSDTLNTEAFFGQGTRLTVV.

This clonotype was seen ten or more times. The chain uses TRBV28 and TRBJ1-1; weak D call: TRBD1 (6 bases). Germline assignment: CDR1 MDHEN and CDR2 SYDVKM. V dropped 2 bases and J dropped 11 bases, with 15 bases sitting between them. The CDR3 totals 13 residues. The CDR3 here is CASSLRGGRRAFF. The CDR3 DNA reads TGTGCCAGCAGTTTAAGAGGGGGACGGAGGGCTTTCTTT.

In its sample, this clonotype was seen a few times. The chain recombines TRBV13 with TRBJ2-7; no clear D gene. Between the trimmed V and J ends, which lost 2 bases and 6 bases, there was a span of 11 bases. CDR3 length equals 13 residues. CDR1 is PRHDT and CDR2 is FYEKMQ in the germline V gene (reference sequence). CDR3 sequence (DNA): TGTGCCAGCAGCTTATTTGAAGCGTGCGAGCAGTACTTC. Amino acids: CASSLFEACEQYF.

Only a few counts were recorded for this clonotype. J is TRBJ2-7 and V is TRBV4-1, with 7 positions matching TRBD1. The CDR3 is 17 amino acids. V lost 1 base, J lost 1 base, and 10 bases stayed unmatched. Germline V gives CDR1 MGHRA, CDR2 YSYEKL. CDR3 sequence (DNA): TGCGCCAGCAGCCAAGCTTGGTCGGCAGGGGGATCCTACGAGCAGTACTTC. Its protein is CASSQAWSAGGSYEQYF.

This clonotype has a handful of counts. CDR3 bases: TGTGCCAGCAGCTTAGATGCGGCCCACACAGATACGCAGTATTTT. Its translation is CASSLDAAHTDTQYF. The V gene is TRBV7-6, the J gene TRBJ2-3; D call uncertain. Germline CDR1 is SGHVS and CDR2 is FNYEAQ. There are 15 residues in the CDR3. Deletions cut 1 base from V and 2 bases from J, with 10 bases between.

This CDR3 reads CASSQGLKGGYEQYF. The CDR3 nucleotides read TGTGCCAGCAGCCAAGGACTTAAGGGGGGCTACGAGCAGTACTTC. This sequence joins TRBV14 and TRBJ2-7, with D perhaps assigned TRBD1 or TRBD2 (6 bases each). Per the germline V gene, CDR1 is SGHDN and CDR2 is FVKESK. V was pared by 1 base and J by 3 bases, with 13 bases between. The CDR3 has 15 residues.

The chain is built from TRBV2 and TRBJ2-7; TRBD1 might be the D (6 bases). This CDR3 has 14 residues. Germline values: CDR1 SNHLY, CDR2 FYNNEI. V lost 8 bases, J lost 1 base, and 15 bases lay in between. DNA for the CDR3: TGTGCCAGCTATGATTGGGACAATTCCTACGAGCAGTACGTC. Encoded protein: CASYDWDNSYEQYV.

This clonotype was counted at least ten times. The CDR3, as DNA: TGCAGTGCTAGTACAGGGGGCTCCCCCTACAATGAGCAGTTCTTC. It encodes CSASTGGSPYNEQFF. V usage is TRBV20-1 and J usage is TRBJ2-1, with TRBD1 identical over 9 bases. The germline V gene has CDR1 DFQATT and CDR2 SNEGSKA (reference sequence). The CDR3 is 15 amino acids. The J segment lost 2 bases and the V segment lost 3 bases, leaving 5 bases of the junction unmatched.

This clonotype was seen many times. V usage is TRBV20-1 and J usage is TRBJ2-1; weak D call: TRBD2 (7 bases). CDR3 length equals 15 residues. Trimming shortened V by 0 bases and J by 5 bases, and 14 bases separated the two germline ends. In germline, CDR1 is DFQATT, CDR2 SNEGSKA (reference sequence). CDR3 bases: TGCAGTGCTAGAGATCTAGGGGGGGGAGACAATGAGCAGTTCTTC. Its translation is CSARDLGGGDNEQFF.

V usage is TRBV2 and J usage is TRBJ2-5; a weak D match, TRBD1 (7 bases). V shed 9 bases and J shed 3 bases, with 20 bases lying between them. The CDR3 is made up of 15 amino acids. Germline V CDR1 and CDR2: SNHLY, FYNNEI. The chain's CDR3 is CARGERGGTEETQYF. The CDR3 coding sequence is TGTGCCAGGGGGGAGAGAGGGGGGACAGAAGAGACCCAGTACTTC. The full variable domain, its missing parts supplied by reference TRBV2 and TRBJ2-5, is EPEVTQTPSHQVTQMGQEVILRCVPISNHLYFYWYRQILGQKVEFLVSFYNNEISEKSEIFDDQFSVERPDGSNFTLKIRSTKLEDSAMYFCARGERGGTEETQYFGPGTRLLVL.

This clonotype was seen a few times. This chain joins TRBV19 and TRBJ2-1, with D unresolved. The CDR3 has 12 amino acids. In germline, CDR1 is LNHDA, CDR2 SQIVND (reference sequence). With 3 bases removed from V and 10 bases from J, the gap between germline ends came to 10 bases. CDR3 in amino acids: CASSISFPEQFF. The CDR3 bases are TGTGCCAGTAGTATCTCGTTTCCCGAGCAGTTCTTC. Filled out from reference TRBV19 and TRBJ2-1, the complete variable domain reads DGGITQSPKYLFRKEGQNVTLSCEQNLNHDAMYWYRQDPGQGLRLIYYSQIVNDFQKGDIAEGYSVSREKKESFPLTVTSAQKNPTAFYLCASSISFPEQFFGPGTRLTVL.

The chain carries TRBV28 and TRBJ2-2, with 7 positions matching TRBD2. The germline CDR1 and CDR2 sequences are MDHEN and SYDVKM. Unmatched junction bases numbered 8, after V lost 3 bases and J lost 4 bases. This CDR3 contains 16 residues. The CDR3 DNA sequence: TGTGCCAGCAGTTTGAGGAGCGGGGTCGGCACCGGGGAGCTGTTTTTT. As protein: CASSLRSGVGTGELFF.

J is TRBJ2-1 and V is TRBV20-1, with 8 bases that match TRBD2. This CDR3 region has 14 residues. Per germline, CDR1 DFQATT and CDR2 SNEGSKA (reference sequence). V shed 0 bases, J shed 9 bases, and the junction held 7 bases outside the gene matches. The CDR3 reads CSARDSGLELEQFF. CDR3 nucleotide sequence: TGCAGTGCTAGAGATTCGGGACTAGAGCTTGAGCAGTTCTTC.

In this sample, this clonotype turned up many times. The genes are TRBV27 and TRBJ2-2; TRBD1 matches at 7 bases. CDR1 is MNHEY and CDR2 is SMNVEV in the germline V gene (reference sequence). The length of the CDR3 is 17 residues. V lost 1 base, J lost 1 base, and 6 bases stayed unmatched. This chain's CDR3 is CASSLWATGQNTGELFF. CDR3 DNA sequence: TGTGCCAGCAGTTTATGGGCGACAGGGCAGAACACCGGGGAGCTGTTTTTT.

The rearrangement uses TRBV20-1 and TRBJ2-4, with D tentatively TRBD2 (6 bases). This CDR3 has 16 residues. V shed 0 bases and J shed 6 bases, with 18 bases lying between them. Germline lookup yields CDR1 DFQATT and CDR2 SNEGSKA (reference sequence). As DNA, the CDR3 is TGCAGTGCTAGAGATTTGGGGACTCCTTGGCCAAACATTCAGTACTTC. This sequence encodes CSARDLGTPWPNIQYF.

This chain connects TRBV27 to TRBJ2-5; the match to TRBD1 covers 8 bases. In germline, CDR1 is MNHEY, CDR2 SMNVEV (reference sequence). CDR3 length equals 14 residues. V was clipped by 4 bases and J by 2 bases; unmatched bases: 3. CDR3 bases: TGTGCCAGCAGTTCCAGGGGGCGGCAAGAGACCCAGTACTTC. Protein: CASSSRGRQETQYF.

The chain links TRBV11-2 to TRBJ2-1; 10 bases match TRBD2. V shed 5 bases, J shed 4 bases, and the junction held 8 bases outside the gene matches. Germline CDR1 and CDR2: SGHAT and FQNNGV. The CDR3 length is 16 residues. CDR3 residues: CASSARLAGLYNEQFF. The DNA of the CDR3 is TGTGCCAGCAGCGCTCGACTAGCGGGCCTATACAATGAGCAGTTCTTC.

This clonotype was found many times. V and J are TRBV12-3 or TRBV12-4 and TRBJ1-1; D unresolved. Trimming removed 3 bases at V and 6 bases at J, with 8 bases between. The CDR3 covers 12 residues. Written as DNA, the CDR3 is TGTGCCAGCAGTTTCACCGGGGCTGAAGCTTTCTTT. This gives the protein CASSFTGAEAFF.

In its sample, this clonotype was seen many times. The chain employs TRBV29-1 and TRBJ2-3; D gene ambiguous. The CDR3 is made up of 14 amino acids. Deletions cut 1 base from V and 2 bases from J, with 10 bases between. Per germline, CDR1 SQVTM and CDR2 ANQGSEA. In DNA form, the CDR3 reads TGCAGCGTTGAAGGCCCCAGGCACACAGATACGCAGTATTTT. This translates into CSVEGPRHTDTQYF.